Shown below are 8 T cell receptor beta chains from a single sample sequenced in a study of T cell responses to AZD1222 COVID-19 vaccine. The data were produced by immunoSEQ multiplex PCR, yet TCRdb's version contains in-frame clones alone and is incomplete. In the table there are over 100,000 clones, roughly nine tenths of which are singletons. Source: peripheral blood, taken on day 0 of AZD1222 vaccination. The source of these receptors is an adult in good health.

The chain employs TRBV18 and TRBJ2-5, with D uncertain. V was trimmed by 3 bases and J by 2 bases, leaving 7 bases between them. The CDR3 runs to 13 residues. Germline CDR1 reads KGHSH; CDR2 reads LQKENI. The CDR3 protein is CASSPEPQETQYF. The CDR3, as DNA: TGTGCCAGCTCACCGGAGCCTCAAGAGACCCAGTACTTC.

This clone has a single count. The rearrangement joins TRBV5-8 to TRBJ2-3; 9 bases map to TRBD1. V was pared by 0 bases and J by 4 bases, with 9 bases of the junction left unmatched. The CDR3 has 17 amino acids. CDR1 and CDR2 (germline): SGHTS, YDEGEE. The CDR3 loop is CASSLGTGAFAADTQYF. Here the CDR3 DNA reads TGTGCCAGCAGCTTGGGGACAGGGGCCTTTGCGGCAGATACGCAGTATTTT.

The CDR3 DNA reads as TGTGCCAGCTCACCACGGCCGCCCCCTAATGAAGCTTTCTTT. Protein sequence: CASSPRPPPNEAFF. The rearrangement links TRBV18 to TRBJ1-1; D is unclear. The CDR3 is made up of 14 amino acids. Germline V gene lookup returns CDR1 KGHSH and CDR2 LQKENI. Trimming took 1 base from V and 7 from J, leaving 13 bases between them.

The table lists this clone with a count of one. The gene calls are TRBV27 and TRBJ1-2; 7 bases are shared with TRBD1. Germline V gene data show CDR1 as MNHEY and CDR2 as SMNVEV (reference sequence). Losses at the gene ends were 5 bases for V and 3 bases for J; bases not matched to a gene: 3. This CDR3 comprises 13 residues. CDR3 coding DNA: TGTGCCAGCAGTCTCGGGACAGACTATGGCTACACCTTC. Translation gives CASSLGTDYGYTF.

The chain is built from TRBV6-4 and TRBJ2-1, with 8 bases that match TRBD2. V lost 6 bases and J lost 8; bases outside the gene matches: 6. The CDR3 runs 13 residues. Germline V gene data show CDR1 as MRHNA and CDR2 as SNTAGT. CDR3 sequence (DNA): TGTGCCAGCAGCCTCAGCGGGAGCGATGAGCAGTTCTTC. This sequence encodes CASSLSGSDEQFF.

This chain links TRBV18 with TRBJ1-3; 9 nucleotides match TRBD1. V dropped 5 bases and J dropped 4; count of bases not matched to a gene: 12. CDR3 size: 17 residues. The germline V gene has CDR1 KGHSH and CDR2 LQKENI. Written as DNA, the CDR3 is TGTGCCAGCTCAGCAGGGAAACAGGGGGCGTCCGGAAACACCATATATTTT. It translates to CASSAGKQGASGNTIYF.

The gene calls are TRBV7-2 and TRBJ2-1; TRBD2 might be the D (6 bases). CDR1 SGHTA and CDR2 FQGNSA come from the germline V gene. Trimming left V 4 bases short and J 6 bases short, with 10 bases between. The CDR3 is 13 amino acids. CDR3 DNA: TGTGCCAGCAGCTCCCCGGGACTCAATGAGCAGTTCTTC. Translation: CASSSPGLNEQFF.

V is TRBV6-9 and J is TRBJ1-5; D call uncertain. The V gene lost 9 bases and the J gene lost 9 bases, with 9 bases spanning the gap. The CDR3 loop spans 10 amino acids. Germline CDR1 MNHGY, CDR2 SVAAGI. CDR3 nucleotide sequence: TGTGCCAGTCCCCCCCTGCCCCAGCATTTT. The encoded protein is CASPPLPQHF.